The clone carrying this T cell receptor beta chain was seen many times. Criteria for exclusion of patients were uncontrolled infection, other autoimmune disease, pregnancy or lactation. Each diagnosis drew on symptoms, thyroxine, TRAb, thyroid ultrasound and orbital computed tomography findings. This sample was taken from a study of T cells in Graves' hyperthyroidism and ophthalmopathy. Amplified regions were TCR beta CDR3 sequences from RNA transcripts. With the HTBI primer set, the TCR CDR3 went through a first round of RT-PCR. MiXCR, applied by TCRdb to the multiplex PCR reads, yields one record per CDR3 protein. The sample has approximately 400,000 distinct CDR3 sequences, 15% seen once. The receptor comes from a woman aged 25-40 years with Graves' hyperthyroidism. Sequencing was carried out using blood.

The CDR3 sequence: CASSLLGANTEAFF. The CDR3 DNA sequence: TGTGCCAGCAGCTTACTGGGGGCGAACACTGAAGCTTTCTTT. The chain combines TRBV7-2 with TRBJ1-1, with D perhaps TRBD1 (6 bases). Trimming removed 2 bases from V and 1 base from J, with 8 bases in between. Germline V lookup: CDR1 SGHTA, CDR2 FQGNSA. This CDR3 is built from 14 residues.